This TCR beta chain is from a study of beta chain features in type 1 diabetes. TCRB transcripts that were expressed got sequenced, as all of the isolated RNA had been reverse transcribed. Profiling relied on immunoSEQ multiplex PCR, and the TCRdb table lists in-frame clones only, not all of them. The repertoire includes 300,000 to 400,000 clones, around an eighth of them detected once, and about 0.018% sits in the top ten. Trimming cost V 0 bases and J 1 base, with 10 bases left between them. Germline values: CDR1 MNHEY, CDR2 SVGAGI. The CDR3 covers 15 residues. The clonotype originates from a man between 18 and 35 years old in good health. The source material was naive CD4+ T cells from blood. The chain couples TRBV6-5 to TRBJ2-7; D unclear. The CDR3 DNA reads TGTGCCAGCAGTTACTCTGAGGCGTGGTCCTACGAGCAGTACTTC. It encodes CASSYSEAWSYEQYF.